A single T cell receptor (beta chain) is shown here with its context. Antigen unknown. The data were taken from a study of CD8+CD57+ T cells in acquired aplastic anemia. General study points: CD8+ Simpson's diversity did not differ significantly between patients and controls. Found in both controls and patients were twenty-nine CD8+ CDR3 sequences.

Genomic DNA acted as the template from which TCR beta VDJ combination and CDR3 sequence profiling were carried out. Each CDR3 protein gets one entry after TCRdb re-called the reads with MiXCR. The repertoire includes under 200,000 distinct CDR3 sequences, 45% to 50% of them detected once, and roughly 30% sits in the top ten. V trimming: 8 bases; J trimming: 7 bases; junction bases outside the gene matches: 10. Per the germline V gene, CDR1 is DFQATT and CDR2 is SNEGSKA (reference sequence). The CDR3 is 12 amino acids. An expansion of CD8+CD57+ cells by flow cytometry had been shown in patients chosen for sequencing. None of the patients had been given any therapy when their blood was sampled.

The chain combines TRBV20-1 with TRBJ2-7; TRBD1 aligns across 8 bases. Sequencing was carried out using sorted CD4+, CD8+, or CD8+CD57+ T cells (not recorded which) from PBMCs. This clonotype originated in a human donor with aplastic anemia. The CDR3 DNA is TGCAGTTACTTGGGCAGGGGGCATGAGCAGTACTTC. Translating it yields CSYLGRGHEQYF.